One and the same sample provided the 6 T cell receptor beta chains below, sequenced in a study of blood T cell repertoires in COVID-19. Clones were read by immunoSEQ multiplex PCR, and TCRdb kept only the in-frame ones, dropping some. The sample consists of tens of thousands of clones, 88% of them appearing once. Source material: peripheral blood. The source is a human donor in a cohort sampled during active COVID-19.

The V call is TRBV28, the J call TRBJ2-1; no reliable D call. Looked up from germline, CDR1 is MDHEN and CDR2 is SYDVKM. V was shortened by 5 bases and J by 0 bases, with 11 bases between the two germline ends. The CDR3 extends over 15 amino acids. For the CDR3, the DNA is TGTGCCAGCAGTGGATCTGCTAGCTCCTACAATGAGCAGTTCTTC. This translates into CASSGSASSYNEQFF. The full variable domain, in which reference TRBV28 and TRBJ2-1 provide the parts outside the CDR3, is DVKVTQSSRYLVKRTGEKVFLECVQDMDHENMFWYRQDPGLGLRLIYFSYDVKMKEKGDIPEGYSVSREKKERFSLILESASTNQTSMYLCASSGSASSYNEQFFGPGTRLTVL.

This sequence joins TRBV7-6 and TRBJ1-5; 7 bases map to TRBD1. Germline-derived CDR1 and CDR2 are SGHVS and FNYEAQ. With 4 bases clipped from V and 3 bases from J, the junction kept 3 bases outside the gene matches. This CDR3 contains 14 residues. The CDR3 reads CASSWGQSNQPQHF. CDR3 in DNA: TGTGCCAGCAGCTGGGGACAGTCCAATCAGCCCCAGCATTTT.

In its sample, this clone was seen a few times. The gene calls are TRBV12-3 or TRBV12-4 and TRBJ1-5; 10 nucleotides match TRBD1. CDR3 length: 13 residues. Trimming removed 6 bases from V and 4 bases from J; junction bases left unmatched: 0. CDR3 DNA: TGTGCCAGCAGGGGACAGGGGAATCAGCCCCAGCATTTT. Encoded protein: CASRGQGNQPQHF.

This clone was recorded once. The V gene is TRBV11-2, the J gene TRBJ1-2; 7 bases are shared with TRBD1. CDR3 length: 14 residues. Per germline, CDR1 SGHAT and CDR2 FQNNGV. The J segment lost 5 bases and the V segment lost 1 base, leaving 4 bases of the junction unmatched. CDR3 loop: CASSLVAGGYGYTF. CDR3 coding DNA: TGTGCCAGCAGCTTAGTAGCAGGGGGGTATGGCTACACCTTC.

The DNA of the CDR3 is TGTGCCACCAGCAGAGATTCCGGACAGGGCAGCTACGAGCAGTACTTC. Protein sequence: CATSRDSGQGSYEQYF. V and J are TRBV15 and TRBJ2-7, with TRBD1 identical over 8 bases. Trimming removed 0 bases from V and 3 bases from J; junction bases left unmatched: 7. Germline lookup yields CDR1 LNHNV and CDR2 YYDKDF (reference sequence). There are 16 residues in the CDR3.

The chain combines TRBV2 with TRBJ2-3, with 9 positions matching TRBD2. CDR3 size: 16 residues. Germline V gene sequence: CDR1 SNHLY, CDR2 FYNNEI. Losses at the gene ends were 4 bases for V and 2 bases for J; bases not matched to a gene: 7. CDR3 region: CASSAGSGGITDTQYF. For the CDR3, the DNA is TGTGCCAGCAGTGCGGGTAGCGGGGGCATCACAGATACGCAGTATTTT. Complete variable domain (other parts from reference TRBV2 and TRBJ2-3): EPEVTQTPSHQVTQMGQEVILRCVPISNHLYFYWYRQILGQKVEFLVSFYNNEISEKSEIFDDQFSVERPDGSNFTLKIRSTKLEDSAMYFCASSAGSGGITDTQYFGPGTRLTVL.